This T cell receptor beta chain appears in the sequencing data of a study of vaccination and CD4 T cells after COVID-19. A word on this clonotype: Antigen: not known.

Described treatment: roughly ten-day PBMC culture with coronavirus spike peptide pools or control peptides (ViraFEST assay). ViraFEST expanded antigen-specific T cells with peptide pools, then sequenced TCRs. Oncomine TCR Beta short-read sequencing was applied to DNA from cultured CD4+ T cells. Each CDR3 protein is one row after TCRdb ran MiXCR on the PCR reads. The sample includes under 15,000 distinct CDR3 sequences, 50% seen only once; the top ten take nearly 20%. Trimming cost V 5 bases and J 8 bases, with 16 bases left between them. CDR3 size: 15 residues. Looked up from germline, CDR1 is KGHSH and CDR2 is LQKENI.

J is TRBJ1-6 and V is TRBV18, with D perhaps TRBD1 (5 bases). Specimen: CD4+ T cells from blood, cultured in vitro. The sequence was obtained from a human donor who had recovered from COVID-19. The CDR3 sequence: CASSIYALGDSPLHF. In DNA form, the CDR3 reads TGTGCCAGCTCAATTTACGCTTTGGGGGATTCACCCCTCCACTTT.